Listed here are 9 T cell receptor beta chains from one sample, sequenced in a study of T cell clones after liver transplantation. The method was immunoSEQ multiplex PCR; TCRdb's version includes in-frame clones alone and lacks a portion of them. Found here are 50,000 to 60,000 clones, around three quarters of them singletons; the top ten hold 2.8%. The sample consisted of CD4+ T cells from blood, taken at the roughly 15-month timepoint. All receptors derive from a human patient who received a liver transplant. The graft donor may have contributed some T cells.

The J gene is TRBJ1-5, the V gene TRBV27; tentative D call: TRBD1 (6 bases). V was cut by 5 bases and J by 0 bases, with 14 bases left in between. Germline values: CDR1 MNHEY, CDR2 SMNVEV (reference sequence). CDR3 length: 16 residues. CDR3 sequence reads: CASSPTGSNSNQPQHF. For the CDR3, the DNA is TGTGCCAGCAGTCCCACAGGGTCGAATAGCAATCAGCCCCAGCATTTT.

The table lists this clone with a few counts. V usage is TRBV5-1 and J usage is TRBJ2-2, with 10 nucleotides matching TRBD1. The CDR3 extends over 17 amino acids. J was trimmed by 1 base and V by 4 bases; bases with no gene match: 7. The V gene's germline CDR1 is SGHRS and CDR2 YFSETQ. This chain's CDR3 is CASSLRQGAGNTGELFF. Here the CDR3 DNA reads TGCGCCAGCAGCCTTCGACAGGGGGCAGGGAACACCGGGGAGCTGTTTTTT.

The rearrangement joins TRBV7-2 to TRBJ1-4; 7 positions match TRBD1. CDR1 and CDR2 (germline): SGHTA, FQGNSA. The CDR3 has 16 amino acids. V shed 2 bases and J 4 bases; nucleotides not matched to a gene: 7. CDR3 loop: CASSLSATGRNEKLFF. CDR3 nucleotides: TGTGCCAGCAGCTTATCGGCGACAGGGCGTAATGAAAAACTGTTTTTT.

The chain recombines TRBV5-4 with TRBJ2-7; TRBD2 matches 9 bases. This CDR3 contains 17 residues. Germline CDR1 reads SGHNT; CDR2 reads YYREEE (reference sequence). Germline trimming cut 4 bases from V and 7 bases from J; bases unmatched to any gene: 18. The CDR3 region is CASSLGTSSNPWWEQYV. The CDR3 DNA follows: TGTGCCAGCAGCCTGGGGACTAGCTCAAATCCTTGGTGGGAGCAGTACGTC.

The chain uses TRBV4-3 and TRBJ2-1; unclear D gene. Looked up from germline, CDR1 is LGHNA and CDR2 is YSLEER. Trimming stripped 0 bases from V and 9 bases from J, with 18 bases between. This CDR3 is built from 16 residues. CDR3 amino acids: CASSQDPQLNLGEQFF. Written as DNA, the CDR3 is TGCGCCAGCAGCCAAGACCCCCAGTTAAACCTTGGTGAGCAGTTCTTC.

The chain employs TRBV5-1 and TRBJ2-1; a possible D gene is TRBD2 (5 bases). V lost 1 base and J lost 0, with 14 bases in between. Germline assignment: CDR1 SGHRS and CDR2 YFSETQ. There are 17 residues in the CDR3. CDR3 nucleotide sequence: TGCGCCAGCAGCTTGTCGGAGGCCGCGGGCTCCTACAATGAGCAGTTCTTC. It yields the protein CASSLSEAAGSYNEQFF.

The chain uses TRBV21-1 and TRBJ1-1; the listed D gene, TRBD1, was not tested against the DNA. TRBV21-1 is annotated as a pseudogene. CDR3 length: 12 amino acids. In nucleotides, the CDR3 is TGTGCCAGCAGCGGGGACAGCACTGAAGCTTTCTTT. Translating gives CASSGDSTEAFF.

The V call is TRBV28, the J call TRBJ1-2; D might be TRBD1 (6 bases). In germline, CDR1 is MDHEN, CDR2 SYDVKM. With 6 bases removed from V and 2 bases from J, the gap between germline ends came to 13 bases. This CDR3 has 14 amino acids. This chain's CDR3 is CASRPGGPNYGYTF. CDR3 nucleotide sequence: TGTGCCAGCAGACCCGGGGGGCCGAACTATGGCTACACCTTC.

V gene TRBV21-1 combines with J gene TRBJ2-7; TRBD1 is the table's D call, not checked against the DNA. TRBV21-1 corresponds to a pseudogene. This CDR3 is built from 12 residues. CDR3 DNA sequence: TGTGCCACCGTGGACAACTCCTACGAGCAGTACGTC. Its translation is CATVDNSYEQYV.